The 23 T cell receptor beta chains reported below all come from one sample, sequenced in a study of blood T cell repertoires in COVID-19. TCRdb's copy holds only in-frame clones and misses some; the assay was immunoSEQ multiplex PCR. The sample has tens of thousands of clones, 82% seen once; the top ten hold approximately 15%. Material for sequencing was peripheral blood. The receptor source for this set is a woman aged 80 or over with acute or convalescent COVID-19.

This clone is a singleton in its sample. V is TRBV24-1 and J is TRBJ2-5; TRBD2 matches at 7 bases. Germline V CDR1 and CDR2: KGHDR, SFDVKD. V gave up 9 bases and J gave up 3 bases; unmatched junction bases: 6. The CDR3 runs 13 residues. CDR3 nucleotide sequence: TGTGCCACCGGGGGGGACGGGAAAGAGACCCAGTACTTC. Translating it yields CATGGDGKETQYF.

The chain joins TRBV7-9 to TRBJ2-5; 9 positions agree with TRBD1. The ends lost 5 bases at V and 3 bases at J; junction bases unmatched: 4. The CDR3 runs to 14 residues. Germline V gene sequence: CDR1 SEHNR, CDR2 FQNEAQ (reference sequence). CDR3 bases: TGTGCCAGCAGCCTGGGACAGGGAGAAGAGACCCAGTACTTC. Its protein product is CASSLGQGEETQYF. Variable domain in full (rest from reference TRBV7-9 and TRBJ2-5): DTGVSQNPRHKITKRGQNVTFRCDPISEHNRLYWYRQTLGQGPEFLTYFQNEAQLEKSRLLSDRFSAERPKGSFSTLEIQRTEQGDSAMYLCASSLGQGEETQYFGPGTRLLVL.

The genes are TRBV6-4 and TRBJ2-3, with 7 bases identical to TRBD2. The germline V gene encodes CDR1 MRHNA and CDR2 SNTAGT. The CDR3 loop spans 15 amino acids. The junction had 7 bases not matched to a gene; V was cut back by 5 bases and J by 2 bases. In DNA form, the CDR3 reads TGTGCCAGCAGTACGGGAGGCCCCCTCACAGATACGCAGTATTTT. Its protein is CASSTGGPLTDTQYF.

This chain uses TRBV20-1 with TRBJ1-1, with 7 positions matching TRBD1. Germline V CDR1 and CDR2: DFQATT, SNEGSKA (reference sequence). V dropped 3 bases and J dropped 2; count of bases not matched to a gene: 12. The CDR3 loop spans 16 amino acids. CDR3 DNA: TGCAGTGCTAGTGGGGCCCCGGGACAGCTAAACACTGAAGCTTTCTTT. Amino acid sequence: CSASGAPGQLNTEAFF.

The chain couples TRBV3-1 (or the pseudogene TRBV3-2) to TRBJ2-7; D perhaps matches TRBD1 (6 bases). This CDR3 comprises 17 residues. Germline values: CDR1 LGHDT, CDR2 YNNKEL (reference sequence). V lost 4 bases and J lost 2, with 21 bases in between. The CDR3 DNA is TGTGCCAGCAGCCCGAACCCCTTAATTGGGGGCACCTACGAGCAGTACTTC. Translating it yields CASSPNPLIGGTYEQYF.

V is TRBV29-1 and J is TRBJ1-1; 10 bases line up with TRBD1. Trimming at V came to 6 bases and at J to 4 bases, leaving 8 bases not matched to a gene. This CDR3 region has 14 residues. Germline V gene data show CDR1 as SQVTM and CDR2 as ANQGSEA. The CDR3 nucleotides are TGCAGCGTCACCTGGGGACAGGGGATCACTGAAGCTTTCTTT. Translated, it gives CSVTWGQGITEAFF.

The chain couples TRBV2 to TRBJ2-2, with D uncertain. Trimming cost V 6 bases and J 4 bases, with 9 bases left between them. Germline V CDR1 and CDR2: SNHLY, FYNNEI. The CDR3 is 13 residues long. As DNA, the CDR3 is TGTGCCAGCAGGGTAGTTAGCACCGGGGAGCTGTTTTTT. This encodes CASRVVSTGELFF.

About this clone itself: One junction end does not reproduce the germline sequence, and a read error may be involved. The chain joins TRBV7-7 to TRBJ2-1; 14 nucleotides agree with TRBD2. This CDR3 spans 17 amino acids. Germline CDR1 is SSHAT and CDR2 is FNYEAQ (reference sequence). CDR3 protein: CASSAGLAGGRHNGQFF. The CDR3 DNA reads TGTGCCAGCAGCGCCGGACTAGCGGGAGGCAGACACAATGGGCAGTTCTTC.

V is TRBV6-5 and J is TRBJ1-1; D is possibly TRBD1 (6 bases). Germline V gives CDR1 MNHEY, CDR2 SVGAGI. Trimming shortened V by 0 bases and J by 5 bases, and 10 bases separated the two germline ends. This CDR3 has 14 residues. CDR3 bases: TGTGCCAGCAGTTACTCCCACAGGGTTACTGAAGCTTTCTTT. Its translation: CASSYSHRVTEAFF.

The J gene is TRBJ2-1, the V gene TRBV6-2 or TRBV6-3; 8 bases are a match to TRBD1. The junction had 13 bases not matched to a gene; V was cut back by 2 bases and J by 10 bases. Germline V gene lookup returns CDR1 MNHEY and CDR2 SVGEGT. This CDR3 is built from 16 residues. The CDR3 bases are TGTGCCAGCAGTTACCCAGGACAGGGTGGGTGGCGGGAGCAGTTCTTC. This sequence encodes CASSYPGQGGWREQFF.

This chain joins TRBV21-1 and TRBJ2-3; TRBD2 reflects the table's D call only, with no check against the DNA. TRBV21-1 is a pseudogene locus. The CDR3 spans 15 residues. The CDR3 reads CASSNLSGTSDTQYF. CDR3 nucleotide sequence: TGTGCCAGCAGCAACCTTAGCGGGACCTCAGATACGCAGTATTTT.

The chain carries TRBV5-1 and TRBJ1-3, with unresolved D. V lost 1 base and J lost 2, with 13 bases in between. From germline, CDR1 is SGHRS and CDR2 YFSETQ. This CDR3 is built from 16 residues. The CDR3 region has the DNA TGCGCCAGCAGCTTGTTCACCCGACAAGCTGGAAACACCATATATTTT. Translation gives CASSLFTRQAGNTIYF.

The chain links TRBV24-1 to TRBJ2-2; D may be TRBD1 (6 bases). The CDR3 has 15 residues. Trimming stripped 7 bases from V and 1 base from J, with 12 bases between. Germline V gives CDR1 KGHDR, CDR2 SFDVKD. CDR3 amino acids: CATSAPGQNTGELFF. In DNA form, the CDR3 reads TGTGCCACCAGCGCACCGGGACAGAACACCGGGGAGCTGTTTTTT.

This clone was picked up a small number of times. CDR3 sequence: CASSGTQYF. For the CDR3, the DNA is TGTGCCAGCAGCGGTACGCAGTATTTT. V is TRBV27 and J is TRBJ2-3, with D uncertain. Germline-derived CDR1 and CDR2 are MNHEY and SMNVEV (reference sequence). V lost 6 bases and J 8 bases, leaving 3 bases between the germline ends. The CDR3 runs 9 residues.

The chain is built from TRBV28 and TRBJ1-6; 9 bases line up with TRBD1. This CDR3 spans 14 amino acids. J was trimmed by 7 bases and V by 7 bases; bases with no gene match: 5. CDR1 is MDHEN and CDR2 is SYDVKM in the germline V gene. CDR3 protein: CASIEGQGNSPLHF. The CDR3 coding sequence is TGTGCCAGCATCGAGGGACAGGGAAATTCACCCCTCCACTTT.

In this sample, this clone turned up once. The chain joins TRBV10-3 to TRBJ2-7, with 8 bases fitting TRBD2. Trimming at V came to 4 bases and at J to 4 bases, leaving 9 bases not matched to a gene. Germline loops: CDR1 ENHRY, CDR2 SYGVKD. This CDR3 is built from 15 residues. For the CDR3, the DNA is TGTGCCATCAGTGGTTCCGGGACTAGAGCGTACGAGCAGTACTTC. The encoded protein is CAISGSGTRAYEQYF.

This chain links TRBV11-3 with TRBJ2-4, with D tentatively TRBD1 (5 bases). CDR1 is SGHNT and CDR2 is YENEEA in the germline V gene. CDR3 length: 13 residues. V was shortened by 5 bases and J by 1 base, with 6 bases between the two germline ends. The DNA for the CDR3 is TGTGCCAGCAGCGCAGGGGCCAAAAACATTCAGTACTTC. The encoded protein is CASSAGAKNIQYF.

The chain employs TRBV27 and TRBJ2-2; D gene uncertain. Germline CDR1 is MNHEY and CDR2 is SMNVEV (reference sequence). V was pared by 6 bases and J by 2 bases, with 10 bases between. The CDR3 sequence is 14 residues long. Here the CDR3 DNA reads TGTGCCAGCAGACGGGTCGGAAACACCGGGGAGCTGTTTTTT. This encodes CASRRVGNTGELFF.

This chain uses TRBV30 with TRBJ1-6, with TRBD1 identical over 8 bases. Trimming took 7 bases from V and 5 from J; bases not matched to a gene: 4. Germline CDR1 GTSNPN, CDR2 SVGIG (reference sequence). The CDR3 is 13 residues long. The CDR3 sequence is CASGTGDNSPLHF. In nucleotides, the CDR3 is TGTGCCTCCGGGACAGGAGATAATTCACCCCTCCACTTT.

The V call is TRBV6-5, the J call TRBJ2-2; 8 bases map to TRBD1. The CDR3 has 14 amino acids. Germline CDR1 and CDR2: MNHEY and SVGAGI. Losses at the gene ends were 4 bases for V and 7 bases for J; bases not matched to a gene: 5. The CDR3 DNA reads TGTGCCAGCAGTTTTAACAGGGGGTACGGGGAGCTGTTTTTT. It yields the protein CASSFNRGYGELFF.

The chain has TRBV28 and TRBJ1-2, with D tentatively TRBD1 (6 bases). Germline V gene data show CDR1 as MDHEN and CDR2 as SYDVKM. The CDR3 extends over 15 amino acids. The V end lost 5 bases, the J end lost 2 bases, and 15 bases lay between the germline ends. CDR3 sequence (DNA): TGTGCCAGCAGTCTGCTGGGGGCAAGGAACTATGGCTACACCTTC. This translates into CASSLLGARNYGYTF.

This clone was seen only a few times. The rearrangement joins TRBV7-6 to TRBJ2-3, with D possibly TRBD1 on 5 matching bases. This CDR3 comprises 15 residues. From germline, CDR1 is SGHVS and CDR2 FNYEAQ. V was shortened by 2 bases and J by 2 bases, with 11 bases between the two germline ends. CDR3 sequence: CASSLNRQITDTQYF. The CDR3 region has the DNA TGTGCCAGCAGCTTAAACCGACAGATCACAGATACGCAGTATTTT.

This CDR3 is CSTRDTRETQYF. DNA for the CDR3: TGCAGCACCCGGGACACAAGGGAGACCCAGTACTTC. The V gene is TRBV29-1, the J gene TRBJ2-5; D possibly corresponds to TRBD1 (6 bases). Germline V gene lookup returns CDR1 SQVTM and CDR2 ANQGSEA. The germline V and J ends were trimmed by 8 bases and 5 bases, with 15 bases remaining between them. This CDR3 contains 12 residues.